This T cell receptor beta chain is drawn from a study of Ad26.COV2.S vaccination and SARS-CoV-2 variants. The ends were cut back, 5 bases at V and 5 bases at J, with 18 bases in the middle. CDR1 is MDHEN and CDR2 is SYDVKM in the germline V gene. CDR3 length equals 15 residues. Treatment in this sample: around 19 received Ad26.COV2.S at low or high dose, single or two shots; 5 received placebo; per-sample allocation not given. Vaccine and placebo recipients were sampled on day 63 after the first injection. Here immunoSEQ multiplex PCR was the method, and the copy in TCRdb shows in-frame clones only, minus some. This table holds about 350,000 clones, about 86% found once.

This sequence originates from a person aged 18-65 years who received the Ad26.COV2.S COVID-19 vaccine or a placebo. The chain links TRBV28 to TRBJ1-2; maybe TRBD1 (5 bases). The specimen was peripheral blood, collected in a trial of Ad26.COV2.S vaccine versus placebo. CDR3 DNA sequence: TGTGCCAGCAGTCCCCACTCTCAGGGAAGGTATGGCTACACCTTC. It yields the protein CASSPHSQGRYGYTF.